These 4 T cell receptor beta chains were all obtained from the same sample, sequenced in a study of PD-1 blockade in classical Hodgkin lymphoma. Time point of the sample: newly diagnosed, previously untreated cHL patient sample. The assay was immunoSEQ multiplex PCR, and TCRdb's table has in-frame clones only and misses some. The repertoire includes 47,000 or so clones, around 90% of them detected once, and nearly 5% sits in the top ten. Sequenced sample: peripheral blood mononuclear cells (PBMCs). Every receptor here comes from a human donor with classical Hodgkin lymphoma.

The V call is TRBV7-9, the J call TRBJ1-2; unclear D gene. V lost 5 bases, J lost 4 bases, and 17 bases lay in between. Per germline, CDR1 SEHNR and CDR2 FQNEAQ (reference sequence). The CDR3 is 15 amino acids. CDR3 loop: CASSPPNRGFYGYTF. Here the CDR3 DNA reads TGTGCCAGCAGCCCCCCGAATCGCGGATTCTATGGCTACACCTTC.

V usage is TRBV4-1 and J usage is TRBJ2-1; D ambiguous. The CDR3 runs 13 residues. The V end was cut by 3 bases, the J end by 3 bases, with 6 bases between. CDR1 MGHRA and CDR2 YSYEKL come from the germline V gene. CDR3 residues: CASSQLDYNEQFF. The CDR3 nucleotides are TGCGCCAGCAGCCAGCTCGACTACAATGAGCAGTTCTTC.

This clone has a handful of counts. The V call is TRBV6-5, the J call TRBJ1-2, with 8 bases identical to TRBD1. The J segment lost 4 bases and the V segment lost 5 bases, leaving 6 bases of the junction unmatched. Looked up from germline, CDR1 is MNHEY and CDR2 is SVGAGI. The CDR3 sequence is 14 residues long. The CDR3 sequence: CASSVDRAPYGYTF. The CDR3 DNA reads as TGTGCCAGCAGTGTGGACAGGGCCCCCTATGGCTACACCTTC.

V and J are TRBV21-1 and TRBJ2-7; whether TRBD1, the table's D call, matches the DNA was not checked. TRBV21-1 counts as a pseudogene. The CDR3 is 23 amino acids. For the CDR3, the DNA is TGTGCCAGCAGCTTTATTCCGGGACAGGGGATTCGGTACGGAGCGGAACACTCCTACGAGCAGTACGTC. Its translation: CASSFIPGQGIRYGAEHSYEQYV.